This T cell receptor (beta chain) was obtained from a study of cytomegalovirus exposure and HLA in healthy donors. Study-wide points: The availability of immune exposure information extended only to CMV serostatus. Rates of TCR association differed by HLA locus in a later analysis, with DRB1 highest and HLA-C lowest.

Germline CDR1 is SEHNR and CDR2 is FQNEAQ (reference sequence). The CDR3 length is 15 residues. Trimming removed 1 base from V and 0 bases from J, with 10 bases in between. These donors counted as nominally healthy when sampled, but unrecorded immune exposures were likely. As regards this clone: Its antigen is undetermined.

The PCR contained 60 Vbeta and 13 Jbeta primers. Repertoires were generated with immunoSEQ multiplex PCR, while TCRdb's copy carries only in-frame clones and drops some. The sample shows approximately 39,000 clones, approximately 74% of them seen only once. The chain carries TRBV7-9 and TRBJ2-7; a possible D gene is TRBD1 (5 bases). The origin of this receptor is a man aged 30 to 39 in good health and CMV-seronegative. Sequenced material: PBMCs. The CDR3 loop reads CASSLGYRSSYEQYF. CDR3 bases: TGTGCCAGCAGCTTAGGATACAGGAGCTCCTACGAGCAGTACTTC.